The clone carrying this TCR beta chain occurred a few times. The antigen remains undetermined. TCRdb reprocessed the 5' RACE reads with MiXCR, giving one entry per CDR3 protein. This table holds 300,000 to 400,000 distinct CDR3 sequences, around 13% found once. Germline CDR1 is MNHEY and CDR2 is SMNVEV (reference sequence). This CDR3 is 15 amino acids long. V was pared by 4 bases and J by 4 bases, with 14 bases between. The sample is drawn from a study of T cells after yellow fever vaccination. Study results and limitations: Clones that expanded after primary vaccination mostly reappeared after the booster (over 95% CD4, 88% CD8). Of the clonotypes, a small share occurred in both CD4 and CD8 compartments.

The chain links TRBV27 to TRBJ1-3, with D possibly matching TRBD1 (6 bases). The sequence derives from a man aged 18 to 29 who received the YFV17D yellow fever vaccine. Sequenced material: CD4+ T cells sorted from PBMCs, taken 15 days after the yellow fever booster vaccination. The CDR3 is CASSSRQASGNTIYF. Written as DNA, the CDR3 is TGTGCCAGCAGTTCGCGACAGGCCTCCGGAAACACCATATATTTT.